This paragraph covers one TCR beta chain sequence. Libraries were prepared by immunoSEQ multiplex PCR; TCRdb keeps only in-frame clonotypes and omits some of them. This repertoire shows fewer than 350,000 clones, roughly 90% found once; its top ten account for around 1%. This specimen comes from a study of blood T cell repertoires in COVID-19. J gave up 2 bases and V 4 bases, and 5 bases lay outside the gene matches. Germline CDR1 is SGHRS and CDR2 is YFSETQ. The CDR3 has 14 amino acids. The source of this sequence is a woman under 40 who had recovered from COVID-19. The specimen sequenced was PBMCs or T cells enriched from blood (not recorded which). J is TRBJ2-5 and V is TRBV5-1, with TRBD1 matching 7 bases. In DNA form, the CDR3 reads TGCGCCAGCAGCCGGCGACAGGGACAAGAGACCCAGTACTTC. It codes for CASSRRQGQETQYF.